One T cell receptor beta chain is described in this entry. This sample was included in a study of blood T cell repertoires in COVID-19. Overall study: Sample material is recorded as cDNA or gDNA derived from T cells, B-cell-depleted T cells, or PBMCs.

Measured with immunoSEQ multiplex PCR; TCRdb has only the in-frame clones, and not every one. The table includes some 160,000 clones, approximately 82% detected once. The CDR3 is 19 residues long. CDR1 and CDR2 from the germline V gene are SQVTM and ANQGSEA. The junction had 11 bases not matched to a gene; V was cut back by 1 base and J by 2 bases. The V gene is TRBV29-1, the J gene TRBJ2-5; TRBD2 matches 15 bases. The source is a woman aged 70-85 years who had recovered from COVID-19. Sequences were obtained from peripheral blood. In nucleotides, the CDR3 is TGCAGCGTTGAAGGGCGCGGACTAGCGGGGGGGCCGGGGCAAGAGACCCAGTACTTC. Protein sequence: CSVEGRGLAGGPGQETQYF.